This is a list of T cell receptor beta chains from one sample in a study of T cell responses to AZD1222 COVID-19 vaccine. Sequencing was performed with immunoSEQ multiplex PCR; in TCRdb, only in-frame clones are kept and a portion is missing. This table has more than 70,000 clones, roughly 81% appearing once. The material sequenced was peripheral blood, taken on day 0 of AZD1222 vaccination. These TCRs come from an adult in good health. The CDR3 runs from the conserved cysteine through the conserved F or W. D genes are given only for firm matches. A row's size may be missing; if present it is once, few, many or a size class.

D: TRBD1
V: TRBV7-9
J: TRBJ2-1
size: .
DNA: TGTGCCAGCAGCTTGCGGGACAGGGGTCGTCGGTCCTACAATGAGCAGTTCTTC
CDR3: CASSLRDRGRRSYNEQFF

D: TRBD1
V: TRBV5-5
J: TRBJ2-2
size: .
DNA: TGTGCCAGCAGCTCCTACAGGGGAGTGGAGACCGGGGAGCTGTTTTTT
CDR3: CASSSYRGVETGELFF

D: TRBD1
V: TRBV30
J: TRBJ1-6
size: .
DNA: TGTGCCTGTCCGGGACAGGGTCTTGATTCACCCCTCCACTTT
CDR3: CACPGQGLDSPLHF

D: TRBD1
V: TRBV5-1
J: TRBJ1-2
size: once
DNA: TGCGCCAGCAGCTTGGCAGGGGGCGATTATGGCTACACCTTC
CDR3: CASSLAGGDYGYTF

D: .
V: TRBV18
J: TRBJ1-2
size: .
DNA: TGTGCCAGCTCAACGGACAACCGAAACTATGGCTACACCTTC
CDR3: CASSTDNRNYGYTF

D: .
V: TRBV12-3/TRBV12-4
J: TRBJ2-6
size: .
DNA: TGTGCCAGCACAGTGTCTGGGGCCAACGTCCTGACTTTC
CDR3: CASTVSGANVLTF

D: .
V: TRBV7-3
J: TRBJ2-2
size: once
DNA: TGTGCCAGCAGCTCCAGCGGGTCTAACACCGGGGAGCTGTTTTTT
CDR3: CASSSSGSNTGELFF

D: TRBD1
V: TRBV19
J: TRBJ2-7
size: .
DNA: TGTGCCAGTAGTATAGGGACAGGGGCGTCCGAGCAGTACTTC
CDR3: CASSIGTGASEQYF

D: .
V: TRBV4-1
J: TRBJ1-5
size: .
DNA: TGCGCCAGCAGCCAAAGGGGGGACCCGACAGGTCAGCCCCAGCATTTT
CDR3: CASSQRGDPTGQPQHF

D: .
V: TRBV5-1
J: TRBJ2-1
size: .
DNA: TGCGCCAGCAGCTTGGCGGGGGTAGGGCCCTACAATGAGCAGTTCTTC
CDR3: CASSLAGVGPYNEQFF

D: TRBD1
V: TRBV4-1
J: TRBJ2-3
size: .
DNA: TGCGCCAGCAGGCAGGGACAGGGGGCGATAGATACGCAGTATTTT
CDR3: CASRQGQGAIDTQYF

D: .
V: TRBV19
J: TRBJ1-5
size: .
DNA: TGTGCCAGCAGATCAGGGGTAGGGTCCGCCCCTCGGCATTTT
CDR3: CASRSGVGSAPRHF

D: .
V: TRBV6-5
J: TRBJ1-2
size: .
DNA: TGTGCCAGCAGTTACTCGAAAACAGTGATAGATGGCTACACCTTC
CDR3: CASSYSKTVIDGYTF

D: .
V: TRBV6-2/TRBV6-3
J: TRBJ1-2
size: few
DNA: TGTGCCAGCAGTTACGAGAGTGGAGGGGCTAACTATGGCTACACCTTC
CDR3: CASSYESGGANYGYTF

D: TRBD1
V: TRBV18
J: TRBJ1-5
size: .
DNA: TGTGCCAGCTCACTCTACAGGGGGAATACGCCCCAGCATTTT
CDR3: CASSLYRGNTPQHF

D: .
V: TRBV5-5
J: TRBJ1-4
size: .
DNA: TGTGCCAGCAGCTTGGGGGGCACTAATGAAAAACTGTTTTTT
CDR3: CASSLGGTNEKLFF

D: .
V: TRBV6-2/TRBV6-3
J: TRBJ1-1
size: .
DNA: TGTGCCAGCAGCCAAGCGGGGTACACTGAAGCTTTCTTT
CDR3: CASSQAGYTEAFF

D: .
V: TRBV6-2/TRBV6-3
J: TRBJ2-3
size: few
DNA: TGTGCCAGCAGTTACGCGGGGGCAGGTACGCAGTATTTT
CDR3: CASSYAGAGTQYF

D: TRBD2
V: TRBV7-9
J: TRBJ2-5
size: .
DNA: TGTGCCAGCAGCTTAGGCCTAGCGGGGGGCAAATCGGGGACCCAGTACTTC
CDR3: CASSLGLAGGKSGTQYF

D: .
V: TRBV2
J: TRBJ1-5
size: .
DNA: TGTGCCAGCGTAGACGTTTCGGCGGATCAGCCCCAGCATTTT
CDR3: CASVDVSADQPQHF

D: .
V: TRBV20-1
J: TRBJ2-7
size: .
DNA: TGCAGTGCTAGTGGAGGTCCATCTCTCCCCTACGAGCAGTACTTC
CDR3: CSASGGPSLPYEQYF

D: TRBD2
V: TRBV3-1/TRBV3-2
J: TRBJ2-5
size: few
DNA: TGTGCCAGCAGCCAGTCTGGACTAGCCCAAGAGACCCAGTACTTC
CDR3: CASSQSGLAQETQYF

D: .
V: TRBV6-5
J: TRBJ1-2
size: .
DNA: TGTGCCAGCCGCCCCGGGGGCGGCGGCTACACCTTC
CDR3: CASRPGGGGYTF

D: .
V: TRBV15
J: TRBJ2-5
size: .
DNA: TGTGCCACCAGCAGAGCCCGACAAGAGACCCAGTACTTC
CDR3: CATSRARQETQYF

D: .
V: TRBV30
J: TRBJ1-5
size: .
DNA: TGTGCCTGGAGTTCGCAGGCGAGCAATCAGCCCCAGCATTTT
CDR3: CAWSSQASNQPQHF

D: .
V: TRBV12-3/TRBV12-4
J: TRBJ1-1
size: .
DNA: TGTGCCAGCAGTTGGGGGAGGAACACTGAAGCTTTCTTT
CDR3: CASSWGRNTEAFF

D: TRBD1
V: TRBV27
J: TRBJ2-3
size: .
DNA: TGTGCCAGCAGCCCCGGGACAGGGGGCTTAGATACGCAGTATTTT
CDR3: CASSPGTGGLDTQYF

D: TRBD2
V: TRBV29-1
J: TRBJ2-1
size: .
DNA: TGCAGCGTTGACGCGGGGGTCACCTCGCCTGAGCAGTTCTTC
CDR3: CSVDAGVTSPEQFF

D: .
V: TRBV19
J: TRBJ1-1
size: once
DNA: TGTGCCAGTAGTTTTCTGAAGAACACTGAAGCTTTCTTT
CDR3: CASSFLKNTEAFF

D: .
V: TRBV28
J: TRBJ2-3
size: once
DNA: TGTGCCAGCAGCGACGTGGGGATCACAGATACGCAGTATTTT
CDR3: CASSDVGITDTQYF

D: TRBD1
V: TRBV20-1
J: TRBJ1-2
size: .
DNA: TGCAGTGCTGGGACAGGGTATGGCTACACCTTC
CDR3: CSAGTGYGYTF

D: .
V: TRBV12-3/TRBV12-4
J: TRBJ2-2
size: .
DNA: TGTGCCGGGAGAACGGGCGAAGGCGGGGAGCTGTTTTTT
CDR3: CAGRTGEGGELFF

D: .
V: TRBV5-4
J: TRBJ2-2
size: .
DNA: TGTGCCAGCAGCTTGTCTCCTGCCCGCGCCACCGGGGAGCTGTTTTTT
CDR3: CASSLSPARATGELFF

D: TRBD2
V: TRBV9
J: TRBJ2-7
size: .
DNA: TGTGCCAGCAGCGAGTACGGGGGGGCCCTGTACTTC
CDR3: CASSEYGGALYF

D: TRBD1
V: TRBV7-9
J: TRBJ2-7
size: .
DNA: TGTGCCAGCTCGCGTCCCGAGGGGGCTAGGTACTTC
CDR3: CASSRPEGARYF

D: TRBD2
V: TRBV5-1
J: TRBJ2-3
size: .
DNA: TGCGCCAGCAGACAAAGAGCGGGGGCGGCAGATACGCAGTATTTT
CDR3: CASRQRAGAADTQYF

D: .
V: TRBV5-1
J: TRBJ2-5
size: .
DNA: TGCGCCAGCAGCTCTCAGCGGCGGGCCCAAGAGACCCAGTACTTC
CDR3: CASSSQRRAQETQYF

D: TRBD2
V: TRBV7-9
J: TRBJ2-1
size: .
DNA: TGTGCCAGCAGCTACCGAGGGACTAGGAGGTACAATGAGCAGTTCTTC
CDR3: CASSYRGTRRYNEQFF

D: .
V: TRBV7-9
J: TRBJ2-5
size: .
DNA: TGTGCCAGCAGCTTAGGATGGGAGGCTGAGACCCAGTACTTC
CDR3: CASSLGWEAETQYF

D: TRBD1
V: TRBV7-9
J: TRBJ2-7
size: .
DNA: TGTGCCAGCAGGGAACAGGGGGGAACCTACGAGCAGTACTTC
CDR3: CASREQGGTYEQYF

D: .
V: TRBV28
J: TRBJ1-5
size: .
DNA: TGTGCCAGCAGTTTAAGGGCCCTCCTTAGCAATCAGCCCCAGCATTTT
CDR3: CASSLRALLSNQPQHF

D: .
V: TRBV7-9
J: TRBJ1-6
size: once
DNA: TGTGCCAGCAGCCGGTCATCGACAGCGAGCTCCTATAATTCACCCCTCCACTTT
CDR3: CASSRSSTASSYNSPLHF

D: TRBD1
V: TRBV27
J: TRBJ2-6
size: .
DNA: TGTGCCAGCAGTTTCCGACAGGGGGCAGTGGGTAGCGGTGGGGCCAACGTCCTGACTTTC
CDR3: CASSFRQGAVGSGGANVLTF

D: .
V: TRBV7-9
J: TRBJ2-2
size: .
DNA: TGTGCCAGCAGCTCATCAGGGGCCGGGGAGCTGTTTTTT
CDR3: CASSSSGAGELFF

D: .
V: TRBV6-2/TRBV6-3
J: TRBJ1-2
size: .
DNA: TGTGCCAGCAGTTATGGACGGATGATCTATGGCTACACCTTC
CDR3: CASSYGRMIYGYTF

D: .
V: TRBV30
J: TRBJ2-3
size: .
DNA: TGTGCCTGGAGTGGCAGCGGCACAGATACGCAGTATTTT
CDR3: CAWSGSGTDTQYF

D: .
V: TRBV5-1
J: TRBJ1-1
size: .
DNA: TGCGCCAGCAGCTTTAACACGCCGAACACTGAAGCTTTCTTT
CDR3: CASSFNTPNTEAFF

D: .
V: TRBV10-3
J: TRBJ2-7
size: .
DNA: TGTGCCATCCGCGGGGTTCCCTACGAGCAGTACTTC
CDR3: CAIRGVPYEQYF

D: .
V: TRBV19
J: TRBJ1-4
size: .
DNA: TGTGCCACCCTGGGGGGCCCAACTAATGAAAAACTGTTTTTT
CDR3: CATLGGPTNEKLFF

D: .
V: TRBV7-2
J: TRBJ1-2
size: once
DNA: TGTGCCAGCAGCAGACAGCTGAACTATGGCTACACCTTC
CDR3: CASSRQLNYGYTF

D: .
V: TRBV4-3
J: TRBJ2-1
size: .
DNA: TGCGCCAGCAGCGGTGGAGGACAGATCTACAATGAGCAGTTCTTC
CDR3: CASSGGGQIYNEQFF

D: .
V: TRBV6-2/TRBV6-3
J: TRBJ2-5
size: .
DNA: TGTGCCAGCAGCTCCGGACTACCCCAGTACTTC
CDR3: CASSSGLPQYF

D: TRBD2
V: TRBV11-2
J: TRBJ2-5
size: .
DNA: TGTGCCAGCAGCCCCCGACTAGCGGGGGGGCCGGAGACCCAGTACTTC
CDR3: CASSPRLAGGPETQYF

D: .
V: TRBV12-3/TRBV12-4
J: TRBJ1-1
size: .
DNA: TGTGCCAGCAGGGGGACAATGAACACTGAAGCTTTCTTT
CDR3: CASRGTMNTEAFF